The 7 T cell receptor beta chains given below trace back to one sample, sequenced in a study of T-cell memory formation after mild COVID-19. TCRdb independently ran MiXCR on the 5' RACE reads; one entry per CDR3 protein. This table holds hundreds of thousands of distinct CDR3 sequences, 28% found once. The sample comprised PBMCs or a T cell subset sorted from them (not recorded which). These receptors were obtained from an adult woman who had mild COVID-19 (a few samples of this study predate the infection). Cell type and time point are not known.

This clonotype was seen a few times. The CDR3 here is CASSDNEQYF. CDR3 in DNA: TGTGCCAGCAGTGATAACGAGCAGTACTTC. The chain has TRBV6-1 and TRBJ2-7, with no clear D. With 3 bases removed from V and 5 bases from J, the gap between germline ends came to 2 bases. The CDR3 has 10 amino acids. Germline V gives CDR1 MNHNS, CDR2 SASEGT.

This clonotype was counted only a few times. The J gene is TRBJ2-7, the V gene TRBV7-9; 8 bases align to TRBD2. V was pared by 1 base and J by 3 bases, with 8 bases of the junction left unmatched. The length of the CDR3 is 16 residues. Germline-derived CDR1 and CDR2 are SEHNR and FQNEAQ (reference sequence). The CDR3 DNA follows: TGTGCCAGCAGCTTAGGGCTAGCGGGTGCCGACTACGAGCAGTACTTC. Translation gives CASSLGLAGADYEQYF. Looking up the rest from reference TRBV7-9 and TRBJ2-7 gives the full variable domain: DTGVSQNPRHKITKRGQNVTFRCDPISEHNRLYWYRQTLGQGPEFLTYFQNEAQLEKSRLLSDRFSAERPKGSFSTLEIQRTEQGDSAMYLCASSLGLAGADYEQYFGPGTRLTVT.

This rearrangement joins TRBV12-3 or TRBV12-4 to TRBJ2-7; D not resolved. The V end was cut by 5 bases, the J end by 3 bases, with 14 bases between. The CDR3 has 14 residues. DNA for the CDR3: TGTGCCAGCAGTCCCAGGACGTCTTTCTACGAGCAGTACTTC. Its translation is CASSPRTSFYEQYF.

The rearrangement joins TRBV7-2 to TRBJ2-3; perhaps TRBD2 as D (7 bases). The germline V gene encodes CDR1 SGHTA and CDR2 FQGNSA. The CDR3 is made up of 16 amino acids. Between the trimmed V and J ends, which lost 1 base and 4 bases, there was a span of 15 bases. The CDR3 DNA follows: TGTGCCAGCAGCTTAGTGGGGGGGCCCACGTCAGATACGCAGTATTTT. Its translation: CASSLVGGPTSDTQYF.

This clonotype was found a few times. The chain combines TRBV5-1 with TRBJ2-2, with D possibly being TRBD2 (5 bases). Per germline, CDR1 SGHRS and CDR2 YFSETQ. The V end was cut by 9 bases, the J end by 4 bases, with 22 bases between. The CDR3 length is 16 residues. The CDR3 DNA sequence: TGCGCCACCCAGATGGATGAGGGATGGGGCACCGGGGAGCTGTTTTTT. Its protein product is CATQMDEGWGTGELFF.

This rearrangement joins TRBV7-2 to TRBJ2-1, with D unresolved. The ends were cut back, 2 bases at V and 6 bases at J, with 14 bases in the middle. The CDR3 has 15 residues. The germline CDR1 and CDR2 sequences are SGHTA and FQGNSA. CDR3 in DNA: TGTGCCAGCAGCTTACTCCCTCTAGAGGTCAATGAGCAGTTCTTC. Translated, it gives CASSLLPLEVNEQFF.

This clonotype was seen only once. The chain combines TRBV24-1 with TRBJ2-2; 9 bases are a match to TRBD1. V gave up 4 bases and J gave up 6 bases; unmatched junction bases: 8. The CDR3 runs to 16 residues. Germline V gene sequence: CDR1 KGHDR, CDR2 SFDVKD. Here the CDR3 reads CATSDSLTGGAGELFF. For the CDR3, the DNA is TGTGCCACCAGTGACTCCCTGACAGGGGGAGCCGGGGAGCTGTTTTTT.